What follows are 32 T cell receptor beta chains derived from one specimen sequenced in a study of blood T cell repertoires in COVID-19. Data came from immunoSEQ multiplex PCR; TCRdb stores just in-frame clones and leaves some out. The sample shows roughly 150,000 clones, 60% to 85% of them seen only once. Sample: peripheral blood. The receptors were sampled from a man aged 65 to 85 with acute or convalescent COVID-19.

The chain links TRBV5-4 to TRBJ2-7; no definite D call. Trimming stripped 0 bases from V and 7 bases from J, with 14 bases between. The CDR3 runs 14 residues. The germline gives CDR1 SGHNT, CDR2 YYREEE (reference sequence). Here the CDR3 DNA reads TGTGCCAGCAGCTTGGATCCCGATAGTCAAGAGCAGTACTTC. Its translation is CASSLDPDSQEQYF.

V gene TRBV19 combines with J gene TRBJ1-3; D is perhaps TRBD1 (6 bases). Germline V gene sequence: CDR1 LNHDA, CDR2 SQIVND (reference sequence). Trimming took off 5 bases at V and 2 bases at J, with 10 bases between the two ends. The CDR3 runs 14 residues. CDR3 bases: TGTGCCAGTAGTCCACAGGGTCCTGGAAACACCATATATTTT. Protein product: CASSPQGPGNTIYF.

This clone has just a few counts. For the CDR3, the DNA is TGTGCCAGCAGCTTATTAACCACAGGGGCTTACTATGGCTACACCTTC. It codes for CASSLLTTGAYYGYTF. The chain carries TRBV7-2 and TRBJ1-2; 7 bases match TRBD1. Germline V lookup: CDR1 SGHTA, CDR2 FQGNSA. V was pared by 2 bases and J by 3 bases, with 9 bases of the junction left unmatched. The CDR3 covers 16 residues.

V usage is TRBV11-2 and J usage is TRBJ2-5; TRBD1 might be the D (5 bases). V lost 5 bases and J 2 bases, leaving 21 bases between the germline ends. Germline CDR1 is SGHAT and CDR2 is FQNNGV. The CDR3 sequence is 17 residues long. The CDR3 here is CASSKGAASFVQETQYF. CDR3 coding DNA: TGTGCCAGCAGCAAAGGGGCGGCTAGTTTCGTTCAAGAGACCCAGTACTTC.

This chain connects TRBV6-5 to TRBJ2-7; a weak D match, TRBD1 (6 bases). This CDR3 spans 14 amino acids. V dropped 3 bases and J dropped 2 bases, with 11 bases sitting between them. Germline V gene sequence: CDR1 MNHEY, CDR2 SVGAGI. CDR3 amino acids: CASSYQGRTYEQYF. As DNA, the CDR3 is TGTGCCAGCAGTTATCAGGGGCGGACCTACGAGCAGTACTTC.

About this clone: The sample contains more than one DNA sequence encoding this CDR3. V usage is TRBV5-6 and J usage is TRBJ1-6; D is unclear. The CDR3 is made up of 13 amino acids. V lost 4 bases, J lost 8 bases, and 10 bases lay in between. Germline values: CDR1 SGHDT, CDR2 YYEEEE. The CDR3 is CASSGRRDSPLHF. The CDR3 DNA reads TGTGCCAGCAGCGGGAGAAGAGATTCACCCCTCCACTTT.

About this clone itself: One junction end does not reproduce the germline sequence, and a read error may be involved. The genes are TRBV7-2 and TRBJ1-5; D possibly corresponds to TRBD1 (5 bases). The CDR3 covers 14 residues. Germline V gene sequence: CDR1 SGHTA, CDR2 FQGNSA. The CDR3 DNA sequence: TGTGCCAGCAGCTCCGCCAGGGTCAATCGGCCCCAGCATTTT. Protein product: CASSSARVNRPQHF. Combining the CDR3 with reference TRBV7-2 and TRBJ1-5 gives the whole variable domain GAGVSQSPSNKVTEKGKDVELRCDPISGHTALYWYRQSLGQGLEFLIYFQGNSAPDKSGLPSDRFSAERTGGSVSTLTIQRTQQEDSAVYLCASSSARVNRPQHFGDGTRLSIL.

At least ten counts were recorded for this clone. J is TRBJ2-2 and V is TRBV3-1 (or the pseudogene TRBV3-2), with 10 bases identical to TRBD1. CDR1 is LGHDT and CDR2 is YNNKEL in the germline V gene (reference sequence). V dropped 6 bases and J dropped 7; count of bases not matched to a gene: 11. The CDR3 has 16 residues. The DNA for the CDR3 is TGTGCCAGCAGTCTGGAAGACAGGGGGCAGGGCGGGGAGCTGTTTTTT. Amino acid sequence: CASSLEDRGQGGELFF.

The chain joins TRBV24-1 to TRBJ1-2; perhaps TRBD1 as D (6 bases). CDR3 length: 14 amino acids. The V and J ends lost 5 bases and 8 bases respectively, with 17 bases between them. In germline, CDR1 is KGHDR, CDR2 SFDVKD. CDR3 in amino acids: CATSGPDRPGGYTF. DNA of the CDR3: TGTGCCACCAGTGGCCCAGACAGGCCGGGCGGCTACACCTTC.

This rearrangement joins TRBV7-6 to TRBJ2-3; 11 nucleotides align to TRBD2. V gave up 1 base and J gave up 4 bases; unmatched junction bases: 7. This CDR3 comprises 17 residues. Per germline, CDR1 SGHVS and CDR2 FNYEAQ. The CDR3 DNA is TGTGCCAGCAGCTTAGGGACTAGCGGGCCAGTACCAGATACGCAGTATTTT. It encodes CASSLGTSGPVPDTQYF.

This clone occurred many times. The chain is built from TRBV5-1 and TRBJ2-1; TRBD2 matches at 7 bases. This CDR3 spans 14 amino acids. CDR1 is SGHRS and CDR2 is YFSETQ in the germline V gene. Trimming cost V 1 base and J 6 bases; bases outside gene matches: 4. This CDR3 reads CASSLFSSGNEQFF. The CDR3 nucleotides read TGCGCCAGCAGCTTGTTTTCTAGCGGCAATGAGCAGTTCTTC.

This clone was detected only a few times. The gene calls are TRBV29-1 and TRBJ1-1; the match to TRBD1 covers 10 bases. CDR3 size: 13 residues. Trimming removed 6 bases from V and 4 bases from J; junction bases left unmatched: 5. CDR1 is SQVTM and CDR2 is ANQGSEA in the germline V gene. The CDR3, as DNA: TGCAGCGTCTTGACAGGGGGCCCCACTGAAGCTTTCTTT. Translating it yields CSVLTGGPTEAFF.

The genes are TRBV9 and TRBJ1-4, with 9 bases lining up with TRBD1. This CDR3 has 15 amino acids. Germline trimming cut 4 bases from V and 8 bases from J; bases unmatched to any gene: 9. Germline V gene data show CDR1 as SGDLS and CDR2 as YYNGEE. This CDR3 reads CASSFRQGGEEKLFF. The CDR3 DNA reads TGTGCCAGCAGCTTCCGACAGGGGGGCGAAGAAAAACTGTTTTTT.

The chain combines TRBV5-1 with TRBJ2-7; 7 bases line up with TRBD1. CDR3 size: 14 residues. Germline V gene sequence: CDR1 SGHRS, CDR2 YFSETQ. With 2 bases clipped from V and 6 bases from J, the junction kept 8 bases outside the gene matches. The CDR3 DNA follows: TGCGCCAGCAGCTTAGGCCCGAGGGGGCTCGAGCAGTACTTC. It translates to CASSLGPRGLEQYF. Together with reference TRBV5-1 and TRBJ2-7, the CDR3 gives the full variable domain: KAGVTQTPRYLIKTRGQQVTLSCSPISGHRSVSWYQQTPGQGLQFLFEYFSETQRNKGNFPGRFSGRQFSNSRSEMNVSTLELGDSALYLCASSLGPRGLEQYFGPGTRLTVT.

This chain's CDR3 is CASSSQGAHYGYTF. The CDR3, as DNA: TGTGCCAGCAGCTCTCAAGGGGCTCACTATGGCTACACCTTC. The chain is built from TRBV3-1 (or the pseudogene TRBV3-2) and TRBJ1-2; a weak D match, TRBD1 (5 bases). There are 14 residues in the CDR3. Trimming took off 5 bases at V and 3 bases at J, with 13 bases between the two ends. Germline V gene sequence: CDR1 LGHDT, CDR2 YNNKEL (reference sequence).

This clone turned up a few times. CDR3: CASSLDSGSNQPQHF. DNA for the CDR3: TGTGCCAGCAGCTTAGACAGTGGAAGCAATCAGCCCCAGCATTTT. The V call is TRBV7-2, the J call TRBJ1-5; D remains ambiguous. The germline CDR1 and CDR2 sequences are SGHTA and FQGNSA. The CDR3 contains 15 residues. With 1 base removed from V and 1 base from J, the gap between germline ends came to 8 bases.

A few counts support this clone. The chain couples TRBV11-2 to TRBJ1-2, with D possibly matching TRBD1 (5 bases). The germline V and J ends were trimmed by 2 bases and 4 bases, with 11 bases remaining between them. The germline CDR1 and CDR2 sequences are SGHAT and FQNNGV. The CDR3 has 14 residues. In DNA, the CDR3 is TGTGCCAGCAGCTTATCGCAGGGCCTCTATGGCTACACCTTC. Residues: CASSLSQGLYGYTF.

The chain joins TRBV11-2 to TRBJ2-7; D is unresolved. Germline V gives CDR1 SGHAT, CDR2 FQNNGV. The CDR3 has 11 amino acids. V gave up 6 bases and J gave up 4 bases, with 7 bases separating them. CDR3 amino acids: CASSRKYEQYF. For the CDR3, the DNA is TGTGCCAGCAGTCGTAAATACGAGCAGTACTTC.

The V gene is TRBV29-1, the J gene TRBJ2-7, with 11 bases matching TRBD1. The germline CDR1 and CDR2 sequences are SQVTM and ANQGSEA. Trimming removed 6 bases from V and 2 bases from J; junction bases left unmatched: 6. The CDR3 loop spans 14 amino acids. The CDR3, as DNA: TGCAGCGTCCTTCGGGACAGGGGGACCTACGAGCAGTACTTC. This codes for CSVLRDRGTYEQYF.

The CDR3 spells CASSVSQYSNQPQHF. CDR3 nucleotide sequence: TGTGCCAGCAGTGTGTCGCAGTATAGCAATCAGCCCCAGCATTTT. V is TRBV4-2 and J is TRBJ1-5; D unclear. CDR3 size: 15 residues. V was pared by 6 bases and J by 0 bases, with 12 bases between. The germline V gene encodes CDR1 LGHNA and CDR2 YNFKEQ.

The chain uses TRBV14 and TRBJ1-1, with 7 bases lining up with TRBD1. J lost 1 base, V lost 4 bases, and 0 bases had no gene match. This CDR3 comprises 13 residues. Germline V CDR1 and CDR2: SGHDN, FVKESK. DNA of the CDR3: TGTGCCAGCAGCCCAGGGGGGAACACTGAAGCTTTCTTT. Protein product: CASSPGGNTEAFF.

This clone was observed a handful of times. This chain links TRBV6-6 with TRBJ2-3; TRBD2 aligns across 10 bases. The germline V gene has CDR1 MNHNY and CDR2 SVGAGI (reference sequence). The length of the CDR3 is 17 residues. The V segment lost 5 bases and the J segment 2 bases; nucleotides outside the gene matches: 10. In DNA, the CDR3 is TGTGCCAGCAGTCAAATTCAGCGGGGGGGCTACACAGATACGCAGTATTTT. Residues: CASSQIQRGGYTDTQYF.

In its sample, this clone was seen a few times. The rearrangement links TRBV13 to TRBJ2-1; the D gene is possibly TRBD2 (5 bases). The CDR3 covers 15 residues. From germline, CDR1 is PRHDT and CDR2 FYEKMQ (reference sequence). V was trimmed by 0 bases and J by 6 bases, leaving 12 bases between them. This chain's CDR3 is CASSLGVLVSNEQFF. CDR3 nucleotides: TGTGCCAGCAGCTTAGGCGTACTAGTTTCCAATGAGCAGTTCTTC.

The V gene is TRBV9, the J gene TRBJ2-5; D is ambiguous. V was trimmed by 1 base and J by 4 bases, leaving 8 bases between them. The CDR3 has 13 residues. Germline values: CDR1 SGDLS, CDR2 YYNGEE. The DNA for the CDR3 is TGTGCCAGCAGCGTATTTTCCGGAGAGACCCAGTACTTC. It specifies CASSVFSGETQYF.

This clone was detected only a few times. The J gene is TRBJ1-3, the V gene TRBV28, with D maybe TRBD1 (6 bases). Germline V gene lookup returns CDR1 MDHEN and CDR2 SYDVKM. The CDR3 has 15 amino acids. Trimming cost V 3 bases and J 0 bases, with 9 bases left between them. CDR3 bases: TGTGCCAGCAGTTTCCAGGGGATCTCTGGAAACACCATATATTTT. Its protein product is CASSFQGISGNTIYF.

The chain uses TRBV19 and TRBJ1-4; possibly TRBD1 for D (6 bases). Germline CDR1 and CDR2: LNHDA and SQIVND (reference sequence). This CDR3 is 14 amino acids long. The V end was cut by 8 bases, the J end by 6 bases, with 16 bases between. CDR3 loop: CASATGTEDEKLFF. The CDR3 DNA reads TGTGCCAGTGCTACAGGGACCGAGGATGAAAAACTGTTTTTT.

The V call is TRBV20-1, the J call TRBJ2-1, with 9 bases that match TRBD2. The CDR3 contains 14 residues. Unmatched junction bases numbered 8, after V lost 3 bases and J lost 8 bases. The germline V gene has CDR1 DFQATT and CDR2 SNEGSKA (reference sequence). The CDR3 sequence: CSASVLAGRHEQFF. The CDR3, as DNA: TGCAGTGCTAGTGTGCTAGCGGGACGCCATGAGCAGTTCTTC.

This chain uses TRBV5-1 with TRBJ2-1, with TRBD2 identical over 13 bases. This CDR3 has 17 amino acids. V trimming: 0 bases; J trimming: 7 bases; junction bases outside the gene matches: 7. Germline CDR1 SGHRS, CDR2 YFSETQ. The CDR3 coding sequence is TGCGCCAGCAGCTTGGGACTAGCGGGAGGATTCCCAAATGAGCAGTTCTTC. Translation gives CASSLGLAGGFPNEQFF.

This clone appeared a few times. J is TRBJ2-2 and V is TRBV14; 7 bases are a match to TRBD1. Germline assignment: CDR1 SGHDN and CDR2 FVKESK. This CDR3 has 15 residues. V trimming: 4 bases; J trimming: 5 bases; junction bases outside the gene matches: 7. CDR3 residues: CASSPIQGPTGELFF. DNA for the CDR3: TGTGCCAGCAGCCCTATACAGGGGCCGACCGGGGAGCTGTTTTTT.

The CDR3 protein is CASRPYWDSTYEQYF. In DNA, the CDR3 is TGTGCCAGCAGGCCTTACTGGGACAGTACCTACGAGCAGTACTTC. This chain uses TRBV6-5 with TRBJ2-7; 7 bases align to TRBD1. The CDR3 is 15 amino acids. V was clipped by 6 bases and J by 2 bases; unmatched bases: 10. Germline V gene sequence: CDR1 MNHEY, CDR2 SVGAGI.

This clone was counted a single time. V and J are TRBV19 and TRBJ1-5; 10 bases line up with TRBD1. The V gene's germline CDR1 is LNHDA and CDR2 SQIVND (reference sequence). The CDR3 length is 20 residues. After removal of 3 bases from V and 8 bases from J, the junction contained 22 bases not matched to a gene. The CDR3, as DNA: TGTGCCAGTAGTATCTTCCCCCCGGGACAGGGGAGCATAGCTGGTGAGCCCCAGCATTTT. Residues: CASSIFPPGQGSIAGEPQHF.

The genes are TRBV7-3 and TRBJ2-5, with TRBD2 identical over 8 bases. J was trimmed by 2 bases and V by 2 bases; bases with no gene match: 4. The CDR3 is made up of 15 amino acids. In germline, CDR1 is SGHTA, CDR2 FQGTGA. CDR3 sequence (DNA): TGTGCCAGCAGCTTAGCGGGAGGCTCGCAAGAGACCCAGTACTTC. Translated: CASSLAGGSQETQYF.